The T cell receptor beta chain described here comes from a study of T cell responses to AZD1222 COVID-19 vaccine. Study-wide points: It was only a handful of AZD1222 recipients who were seropositive at baseline. A reported finding is that nearly half of spike-specific TCRs target unmutated variant regions.

Clones were sequenced by immunoSEQ multiplex PCR, and TCRdb holds only the in-frame ones, with some missing. The sample includes about 83,000 clones, 88% seen only once; the top ten take roughly 5.1%. Comment on this clone: Antigen specificity is unknown.

Trimming took off 7 bases at V and 3 bases at J, with 13 bases between the two ends. The CDR3 has 13 amino acids. Germline V gives CDR1 MDHEN, CDR2 SYDVKM. The clonotype comes from an adult in good health. Source: peripheral blood, taken on day 0 of MenACWY control vaccination. The chain is built from TRBV28 and TRBJ2-7; D is perhaps TRBD1 (6 bases). The chain's CDR3 is CASTPGQSYEQYF. The CDR3 DNA reads as TGTGCCAGCACTCCCGGACAGAGCTACGAGCAGTACTTC.